This T cell receptor beta chain comes out of a study of pediatric ulcerative colitis. The study's findings and limits: Rectal repertoires separated controls, mild-moderate and acute severe colitis. Total lymphocyte DNA, not sorted subsets, was the template. A couple of rectal clonotypes were found only in ulcerative colitis patients, all of them.

A remark on this clone: Its antigen is still unknown.

The survey-level immunoSEQ assay was used. Clones were read by immunoSEQ multiplex PCR, and TCRdb kept only the in-frame ones, dropping some. Among roughly 60,000 clones listed, 85% to 90% were seen once. The V segment lost 11 bases and the J segment 2 bases; nucleotides outside the gene matches: 13. Germline CDR1 reads LGHNA; CDR2 reads YNFKEQ. CDR3 length equals 15 residues. This receptor was identified in a boy aged 5 to 17 who was a control in a study of pediatric ulcerative colitis. Material for sequencing was blood. The rearrangement uses TRBV4-2 and TRBJ2-7; 9 bases line up with TRBD2. CDR3 nucleotide sequence: TGTGCCGGAAGGGGGAAGCGGGGGGCCCCCTACGAGCAGTACTTC. It specifies CAGRGKRGAPYEQYF.